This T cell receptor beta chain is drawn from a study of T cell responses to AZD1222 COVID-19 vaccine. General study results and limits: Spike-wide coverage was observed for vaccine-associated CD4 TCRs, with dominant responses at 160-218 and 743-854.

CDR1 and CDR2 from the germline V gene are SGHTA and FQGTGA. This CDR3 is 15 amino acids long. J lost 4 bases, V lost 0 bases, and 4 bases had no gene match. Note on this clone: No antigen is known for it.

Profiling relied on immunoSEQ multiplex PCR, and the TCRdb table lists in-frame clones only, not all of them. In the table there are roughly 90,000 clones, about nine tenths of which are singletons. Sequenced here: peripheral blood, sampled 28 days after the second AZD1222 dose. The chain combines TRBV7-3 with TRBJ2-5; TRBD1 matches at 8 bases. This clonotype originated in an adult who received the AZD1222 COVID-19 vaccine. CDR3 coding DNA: TGTGCCAGCAGCTTAACCAGCGACAGGGGAGAGACCCAGTACTTC. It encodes CASSLTSDRGETQYF.